The 15 T cell receptor beta chains reported below all come from one sample, sequenced in a study of blood T cell repertoires in COVID-19. The data were produced by immunoSEQ multiplex PCR, yet TCRdb's version contains in-frame clones alone and is incomplete. The sample includes 150,000 to 200,000 clones, about 86% seen only once; the top ten take roughly 20%. Sequenced: peripheral blood. The receptor source for this set is an elderly woman with acute or convalescent COVID-19.

This clone came up once. The genes are TRBV2 and TRBJ1-2; no clear D gene. Germline V gene lookup returns CDR1 SNHLY and CDR2 FYNNEI. The CDR3 runs to 13 residues. V gave up 4 bases and J gave up 1 base, with 7 bases separating them. CDR3 nucleotide sequence: TGTGCCAGCAGTGTTAGTAGTAACTATGGCTACACCTTC. The encoded protein is CASSVSSNYGYTF.

This rearrangement joins TRBV6-6 to TRBJ2-5; TRBD2 matches 8 bases. This CDR3 comprises 15 residues. V lost 3 bases, J lost 2 bases, and 5 bases stayed unmatched. Germline V lookup: CDR1 MNHNY, CDR2 SVGAGI (reference sequence). DNA for the CDR3: TGTGCCAGCAGTTATAGCGGGACTTCACAAGAGACCCAGTACTTC. It codes for CASSYSGTSQETQYF.

The chain has TRBV6-5 and TRBJ1-6, with TRBD1 matching over 7 bases. CDR1 and CDR2 from the germline V gene are MNHEY and SVGAGI. CDR3 length: 15 amino acids. J lost 9 bases, V lost 6 bases, and 11 bases had no gene match. The DNA of the CDR3 is TGTGCCAGCAGCCAGACACCGGGACAGATTTCACCCCTCCACTTT. Protein sequence: CASSQTPGQISPLHF.

This rearrangement joins TRBV9 to TRBJ1-1; D is unclear. The germline V gene encodes CDR1 SGDLS and CDR2 YYNGEE. Trimming removed 2 bases from V and 1 base from J, with 12 bases in between. The CDR3 length is 15 residues. The CDR3 DNA is TGTGCCAGCAGCGTCTCACACAGCTCGAACACTGAAGCTTTCTTT. Translation: CASSVSHSSNTEAFF.

This clone came up once. The chain employs TRBV25-1 and TRBJ2-2; 7 positions match TRBD1. Trimming at V came to 2 bases and at J to 7 bases, leaving 4 bases not matched to a gene. CDR1 MGHDK and CDR2 SYGVNS come from the germline V gene. The CDR3 has 14 amino acids. The CDR3 nucleotides read TGTGCCAGCAGTGAAGGGACAGTAGTCGGGGAGCTGTTTTTT. It codes for CASSEGTVVGELFF.

This chain connects TRBV6-4 to TRBJ2-2; 13 nucleotides match TRBD2. J lost 4 bases, V lost 6 bases, and 2 bases had no gene match. The CDR3 consists of 15 residues. Germline-derived CDR1 and CDR2 are MRHNA and SNTAGT. CDR3 sequence (DNA): TGTGCCAGCAGCGGACTAGCGGGAGCCACCGGGGAGCTGTTTTTT. It specifies CASSGLAGATGELFF.

The gene calls are TRBV5-1 and TRBJ1-3; TRBD1 aligns across 8 bases. The trim removed 6 bases at V and 2 bases at J, leaving 4 bases unmatched. The CDR3 totals 14 residues. Per germline, CDR1 SGHRS and CDR2 YFSETQ. The CDR3 loop is CASTEDRAGNTIYF. The CDR3 DNA reads as TGCGCCAGCACCGAGGACAGGGCTGGAAACACCATATATTTT.

This clone has only one observation. The V and J genes are TRBV9 and TRBJ2-1; possibly TRBD2 for D (5 bases). The CDR3 has 17 amino acids. Germline assignment: CDR1 SGDLS and CDR2 YYNGEE. V was trimmed by 1 base and J by 6 bases, leaving 20 bases between them. The DNA of the CDR3 is TGTGCCAGCAGCGTATTGTCGGTCGACCCCGAGGGCAATGAGCAGTTCTTC. Protein: CASSVLSVDPEGNEQFF.

The rearrangement uses TRBV2 and TRBJ1-6; 9 nucleotides match TRBD1. V dropped 0 bases and J dropped 9; count of bases not matched to a gene: 9. This CDR3 contains 17 residues. Germline-derived CDR1 and CDR2 are SNHLY and FYNNEI. The CDR3 region has the DNA TGTGCCAGCAGTGAAGCGGGACAGGGTATTTTGTCTTCACCCCTCCACTTT. This sequence encodes CASSEAGQGILSSPLHF.

The chain uses TRBV10-3 and TRBJ2-1, with 12 bases identical to TRBD1. V shed 7 bases and J 3 bases; nucleotides not matched to a gene: 4. CDR1 is ENHRY, CDR2 SYGVKD, per germline. CDR3 length equals 15 residues. This chain's CDR3 is CAIKGQGAVYNEQFF. The CDR3 region has the DNA TGTGCCATCAAGGGACAGGGGGCTGTCTACAATGAGCAGTTCTTC.

This clone occurred once. Other nucleotide sequences in the sample specify the same CDR3. V is TRBV12-3 or TRBV12-4 and J is TRBJ2-7; TRBD1 aligns across 7 bases. J lost 3 bases, V lost 6 bases, and 5 bases had no gene match. CDR3 size: 13 residues. CDR3 in DNA: TGTGCCAGCAGCCGAGGACAGGTCTACGAGCAGTACTTC. The encoded protein is CASSRGQVYEQYF.

The chain has TRBV7-8 and TRBJ2-2, with 7 positions matching TRBD1. This CDR3 comprises 15 residues. Germline trimming cut 5 bases from V and 2 bases from J; bases unmatched to any gene: 5. Germline CDR1 reads SGHVS; CDR2 reads FQNEAQ. The CDR3 DNA reads as TGTGCCAGCAGCGCCAACAGGGGCAACACCGGGGAGCTGTTTTTT. It is translated as CASSANRGNTGELFF. Using reference TRBV7-8 and TRBJ2-2 for the parts outside the CDR3, the full variable domain is GAGVSQSPRYKVAKRGQDVALRCDPISGHVSLFWYQQALGQGPEFLTYFQNEAQLDKSGLPSDRFFAERPEGSVSTLKIQRTQQEDSAVYLCASSANRGNTGELFFGEGSRLTVL.

The V call is TRBV27, the J call TRBJ1-2, with D perhaps matching TRBD1 (5 bases). CDR1 is MNHEY, CDR2 SMNVEV, per germline (reference sequence). This CDR3 comprises 15 residues. V lost 4 bases and J lost 0, with 12 bases in between. The CDR3 loop is CASSWGVGPNYGYTF. As DNA, the CDR3 is TGTGCCAGCAGTTGGGGGGTGGGGCCTAACTATGGCTACACCTTC.

This chain links TRBV5-4 with TRBJ2-2; 7 bases agree with TRBD1. Germline CDR1 reads SGHNT; CDR2 reads YYREEE (reference sequence). The CDR3 is made up of 16 amino acids. V was clipped by 1 base and J by 0 bases; unmatched bases: 3. The CDR3 loop reads CASSLNRGANTGELFF. The CDR3 DNA follows: TGTGCCAGCAGCTTGAACAGGGGCGCGAACACCGGGGAGCTGTTTTTT.

The chain combines TRBV5-1 with TRBJ1-2; unclear D gene. V was cut by 0 bases and J by 2 bases, with 8 bases left in between. Germline assignment: CDR1 SGHRS and CDR2 YFSETQ. CDR3 size: 14 residues. The CDR3 sequence is CASSLEAENYGYTF. CDR3 bases: TGCGCCAGCAGCTTGGAAGCGGAGAACTATGGCTACACCTTC.